Below, 13 T cell receptor beta chains from the same sample are listed, as sequenced in a study of tumor-infiltrating lymphocytes in localized non-small cell lung cancer. Using immunoSEQ multiplex PCR, the repertoire was profiled, and TCRdb retains in-frame clones only, with some absent. The sample consists of approximately 6,400 clones, over 60% of them appearing once. The sequencing sample was made of lung tumor tissue. These receptors were taken from a human donor with non-small cell lung cancer.

The chain employs TRBV7-9 and TRBJ2-1; 12 bases agree with TRBD2. V trimming: 3 bases; J trimming: 5 bases; junction bases outside the gene matches: 5. Germline CDR1 and CDR2: SEHNR and FQNEAQ (reference sequence). The CDR3 consists of 16 residues. CDR3 in amino acids: CASSFSLAGGNNEQFF. The CDR3 bases are TGTGCCAGCAGCTTCTCACTAGCGGGGGGTAACAATGAGCAGTTCTTC.

V usage is TRBV7-2 and J usage is TRBJ2-3; 11 nucleotides align to TRBD1. The germline CDR1 and CDR2 sequences are SGHTA and FQGNSA. The J segment lost 4 bases and the V segment lost 3 bases, leaving 0 bases of the junction unmatched. This CDR3 is built from 14 residues. CDR3 protein: CASSLGQGADTQYF. The CDR3 nucleotides are TGTGCCAGCAGCTTGGGACAGGGGGCAGATACGCAGTATTTT.

The chain combines TRBV28 with TRBJ1-5; possible D gene TRBD1, 5 bases. This CDR3 is 15 amino acids long. Germline assignment: CDR1 MDHEN and CDR2 SYDVKM. Trimming left V 6 bases short and J 0 bases short, with 12 bases between. The CDR3 DNA is TGTGCCAGCAGCTCAACAGGTTATAGCAATCAGCCCCAGCATTTT. Protein: CASSSTGYSNQPQHF.

J is TRBJ2-7 and V is TRBV7-8; unclear D gene. The CDR3 is made up of 14 amino acids. V lost 0 bases and J lost 6, with 12 bases in between. The germline V gene has CDR1 SGHVS and CDR2 FQNEAQ. CDR3: CASSLAPSVGEQYF. CDR3 coding DNA: TGTGCCAGCAGCTTAGCCCCCTCGGTAGGCGAGCAGTACTTC. Filled out from reference TRBV7-8 and TRBJ2-7, the complete variable domain reads GAGVSQSPRYKVAKRGQDVALRCDPISGHVSLFWYQQALGQGPEFLTYFQNEAQLDKSGLPSDRFFAERPEGSVSTLKIQRTQQEDSAVYLCASSLAPSVGEQYFGPGTRLTVT.

The chain joins TRBV15 to TRBJ2-7; TRBD2 agrees at 11 bases. The CDR3 has 19 amino acids. The ends lost 0 bases at V and 5 bases at J; junction bases unmatched: 15. CDR1 is LNHNV and CDR2 is YYDKDF in the germline V gene (reference sequence). The CDR3 DNA reads as TGTGCCACCAGCAGAGATCTTCCTAGCGGGAGGCGGGGAAGGAACGAGCAGTACTTC. It codes for CATSRDLPSGRRGRNEQYF.

The chain uses TRBV5-4 and TRBJ1-1, with D perhaps matching TRBD1 (5 bases). CDR1 is SGHNT, CDR2 YYREEE, per germline (reference sequence). V was shortened by 7 bases and J by 1 base, with 20 bases between the two germline ends. The CDR3 extends over 16 amino acids. The CDR3 region is CASSPLSRAPNTEAFF. As DNA, the CDR3 is TGTGCCAGCTCCCCCCTATCCAGGGCCCCGAACACTGAAGCTTTCTTT.

The chain is built from TRBV5-5 and TRBJ2-3; possibly TRBD2 for D (5 bases). The CDR3 extends over 15 amino acids. Trimming took 0 bases from V and 5 from J, leaving 13 bases between them. Germline-derived CDR1 and CDR2 are SGHKS and YYEKEE (reference sequence). The CDR3, as DNA: TGTGCCAGCAGCTTGGAAGGACGCGCGGGAGATACGCAGTATTTT. Amino acid sequence: CASSLEGRAGDTQYF.

The chain is built from TRBV19 and TRBJ1-5; D is uncertain. V was cut by 6 bases and J by 3 bases, with 18 bases left in between. The CDR3 length is 16 residues. Germline CDR1 is LNHDA and CDR2 is SQIVND (reference sequence). CDR3 bases: TGTGCCAGTAGCGACCGAAGGACTTTACACAATCAGCCCCAGCATTTT. It yields the protein CASSDRRTLHNQPQHF. The variable domain in full, with the rest retrieved from reference TRBV19 and TRBJ1-5, is DGGITQSPKYLFRKEGQNVTLSCEQNLNHDAMYWYRQDPGQGLRLIYYSQIVNDFQKGDIAEGYSVSREKKESFPLTVTSAQKNPTAFYLCASSDRRTLHNQPQHFGDGTRLSIL.

The CDR3 here is CAITTGGTGYEQYF. CDR3 sequence (DNA): TGTGCCATCACCACAGGGGGGACTGGCTACGAGCAGTACTTC. The rearrangement uses TRBV10-3 and TRBJ2-7; 8 bases agree with TRBD1. This CDR3 comprises 14 residues. From germline, CDR1 is ENHRY and CDR2 SYGVKD. V lost 7 bases, J lost 3 bases, and 8 bases stayed unmatched.

The chain joins TRBV6-5 to TRBJ2-5; D gene unclear. The length of the CDR3 is 12 residues. Germline V gene sequence: CDR1 MNHEY, CDR2 SVGAGI. V dropped 5 bases and J dropped 1 base, with 5 bases sitting between them. CDR3 sequence (DNA): TGTGCCAGCAGTGCTTTCCAAGAGACCCAGTACTTC. Translated: CASSAFQETQYF.

This clone was seen a handful of times. This chain connects TRBV7-6 to TRBJ1-1, with D perhaps TRBD1 (5 bases). The CDR3 has 13 residues. The germline V and J ends were trimmed by 5 bases and 1 base, with 8 bases remaining between them. CDR1 is SGHVS and CDR2 is FNYEAQ in the germline V gene. The CDR3 here is CASSAGGNTEAFF. CDR3 nucleotides: TGTGCCAGCAGCGCCGGGGGGAACACTGAAGCTTTCTTT. Complete variable domain (other parts from reference TRBV7-6 and TRBJ1-1): GAGVSQSPRYKVTKRGQDVALRCDPISGHVSLYWYRQALGQGPEFLTYFNYEAQQDKSGLPNDRFSAERPEGSISTLTIQRTEQRDSAMYRCASSAGGNTEAFFGQGTRLTVV.

The chain uses TRBV5-6 and TRBJ1-1, with 8 bases aligning to TRBD1. The CDR3 is 15 amino acids. In germline, CDR1 is SGHDT, CDR2 YYEEEE. Losses at the gene ends were 4 bases for V and 4 bases for J; bases not matched to a gene: 9. CDR3 sequence (DNA): TGTGCCAGCAGCCTGCAGGGGGCGTTGGTCACTGAAGCTTTCTTT. This gives the protein CASSLQGALVTEAFF.

This chain links TRBV25-1 with TRBJ1-3; TRBD1 might be the D (6 bases). This CDR3 has 13 amino acids. V dropped 5 bases and J dropped 3 bases, with 8 bases sitting between them. Germline loops: CDR1 MGHDK, CDR2 SYGVNS. CDR3 sequence reads: CASSQGFGNTIYF. DNA of the CDR3: TGTGCCAGCAGTCAGGGGTTTGGAAACACCATATATTTT.